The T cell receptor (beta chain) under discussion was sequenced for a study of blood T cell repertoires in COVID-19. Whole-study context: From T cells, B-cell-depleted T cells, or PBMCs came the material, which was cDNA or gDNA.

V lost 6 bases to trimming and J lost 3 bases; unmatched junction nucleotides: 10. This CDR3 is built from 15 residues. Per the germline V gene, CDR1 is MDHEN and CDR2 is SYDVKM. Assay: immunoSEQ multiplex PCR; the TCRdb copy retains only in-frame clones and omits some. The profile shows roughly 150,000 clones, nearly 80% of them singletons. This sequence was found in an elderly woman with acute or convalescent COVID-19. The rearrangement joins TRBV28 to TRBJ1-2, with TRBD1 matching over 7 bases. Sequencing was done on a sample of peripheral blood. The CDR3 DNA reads TGTGCCAGCAGGCTCCCGGGACAGCTACACTATGGCTACACCTTC. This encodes CASRLPGQLHYGYTF.